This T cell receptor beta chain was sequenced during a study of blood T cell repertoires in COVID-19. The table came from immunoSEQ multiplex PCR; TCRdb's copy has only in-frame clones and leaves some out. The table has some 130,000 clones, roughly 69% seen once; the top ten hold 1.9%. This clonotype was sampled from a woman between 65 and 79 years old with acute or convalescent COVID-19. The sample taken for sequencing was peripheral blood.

The CDR3 sequence: CASSLGGGPGFGEQFF. The CDR3 DNA sequence: TGTGCCAGCAGCTTAGGGGGAGGGCCGGGTTTTGGTGAGCAGTTCTTC. The chain couples TRBV11-2 to TRBJ2-1; TRBD2 matches 7 bases. Germline loops: CDR1 SGHAT, CDR2 FQNNGV. Trimming removed 1 base from V and 9 bases from J; junction bases left unmatched: 12. CDR3 length: 16 amino acids. Looking up the rest from reference TRBV11-2 and TRBJ2-1 gives the full variable domain: EAGVAQSPRYKIIEKRQSVAFWCNPISGHATLYWYQQILGQGPKLLIQFQNNGVVDDSQLPKDRFSAERLKGVDSTLKIQPAKLEDSAVYLCASSLGGGPGFGEQFFGPGTRLTVL.